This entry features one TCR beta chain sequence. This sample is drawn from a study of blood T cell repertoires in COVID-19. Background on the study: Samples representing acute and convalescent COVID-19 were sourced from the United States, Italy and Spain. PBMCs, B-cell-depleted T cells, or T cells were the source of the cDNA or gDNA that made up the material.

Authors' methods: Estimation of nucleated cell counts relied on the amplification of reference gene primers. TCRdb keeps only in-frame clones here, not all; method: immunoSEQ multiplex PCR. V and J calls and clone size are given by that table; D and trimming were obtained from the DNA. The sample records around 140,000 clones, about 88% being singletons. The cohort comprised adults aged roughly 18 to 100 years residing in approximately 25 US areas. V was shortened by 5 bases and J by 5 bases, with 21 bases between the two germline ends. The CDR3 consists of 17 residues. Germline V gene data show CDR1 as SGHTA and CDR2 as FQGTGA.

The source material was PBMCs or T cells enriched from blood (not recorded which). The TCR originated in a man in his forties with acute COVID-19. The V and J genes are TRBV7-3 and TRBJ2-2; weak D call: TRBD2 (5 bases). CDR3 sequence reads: CASSRMAAGLSTGELFF. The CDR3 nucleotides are TGTGCCAGCAGCCGAATGGCGGCAGGACTGAGTACCGGGGAGCTGTTTTTT.